This T cell receptor beta chain was sequenced during a study of T cells in localized non-small cell lung cancer. The study's findings and limits: Without multi-region sequencing, intratumor heterogeneity could not be excluded. It was uninvolved adjacent lung that showed the highest T cell clonality, exceeding tumor.

TCRdb's copy holds only in-frame clones and misses some; the assay was immunoSEQ multiplex PCR. The data contain roughly 30,000 clones, approximately 83% of them seen just once; the ten biggest clones take up approximately 5.3%. The CDR3 has 15 residues. The germline V gene encodes CDR1 MDHEN and CDR2 SYDVKM. V was clipped by 6 bases and J by 4 bases, with 18 bases between them. As for this clone: No antigen is known for it.

This chain links TRBV28 with TRBJ1-2; D remains ambiguous. The clonotype originates from a man between 35 and 75 years old with stage III lung adenocarcinoma. The sequences come from peripheral blood mononuclear cells, collected before any cancer treatment. In DNA form, the CDR3 reads TGTGCCAGCAGGTTTTTGGAACAGACTTTCTATGGCTACACCTTC. The encoded protein is CASRFLEQTFYGYTF.